Shown below are 31 T cell receptor beta chains from a single sample sequenced in a study of T cell changes during pregnancy in multiple sclerosis. The data were produced by immunoSEQ multiplex PCR, yet TCRdb's version contains in-frame clones alone and is incomplete. The data show roughly 38,000 clones, with about nine tenths seen just once and 1.5% to 2% held by the top ten. The sequencing here drew on CD4+ T cells from peripheral blood mononuclear cells, taken after pregnancy. The receptors shown here come from a female donor in good health, enrolled as a control in a pregnancy study.

The chain recombines TRBV28 with TRBJ2-5; 10 positions match TRBD1. Trimming at V came to 6 bases and at J to 1 base, leaving 5 bases not matched to a gene. The CDR3 is 15 residues long. From germline, CDR1 is MDHEN and CDR2 SYDVKM. Here the CDR3 DNA reads TGTGCCAGCAGAGCCTGGACAGGGGGCCAAGAGACCCAGTACTTC. Translated: CASRAWTGGQETQYF.

The chain is built from TRBV6-6 and TRBJ1-4; 7 bases are a match to TRBD1. The CDR3 consists of 14 residues. The J segment lost 5 bases and the V segment lost 6 bases, leaving 6 bases of the junction unmatched. CDR1 and CDR2 (germline): MNHNY, SVGAGI (reference sequence). CDR3 DNA sequence: TGTGCCAGCAGCCTGGGACAGCGGAATGAAAAACTGTTTTTT. Translated: CASSLGQRNEKLFF.

This clone has only one observation. The chain uses TRBV10-2 and TRBJ2-1, with D possibly matching TRBD2 (5 bases). Trimming stripped 4 bases from V and 8 bases from J, with 6 bases between. The CDR3 is 11 amino acids. Germline V CDR1 and CDR2: WSHSY, SAAADI. CDR3 residues: CASSVSDEQFF. CDR3 in DNA: TGCGCCAGCAGTGTTAGCGATGAGCAGTTCTTC.

The chain couples TRBV6-4 to TRBJ2-7, with D perhaps matching TRBD1 (5 bases). The ends were cut back, 10 bases at V and 0 bases at J, with 16 bases in the middle. The CDR3 has 14 residues. Germline loops: CDR1 MRHNA, CDR2 SNTAGT. The CDR3 protein is CAIPLAGFSYEQYF. In DNA, the CDR3 is TGTGCCATCCCTCTCGCAGGGTTCTCCTACGAGCAGTACTTC.

The chain has TRBV4-1 and TRBJ2-5; 9 bases are shared with TRBD1. Germline-derived CDR1 and CDR2 are MGHRA and YSYEKL. The CDR3 is 16 residues long. J was trimmed by 5 bases and V by 4 bases; bases with no gene match: 11. The CDR3 coding sequence is TGCGCCAGCAGCCCAGGGGGGACAGGGAAAGGGGAGACCCAGTACTTC. Residues: CASSPGGTGKGETQYF.

The chain combines TRBV7-9 with TRBJ2-5, with unresolved D. The germline V and J ends were trimmed by 3 bases and 1 base, with 6 bases remaining between them. Germline CDR1 SEHNR, CDR2 FQNEAQ (reference sequence). The CDR3 covers 13 residues. CDR3 coding DNA: TGTGCCAGCAGCTTTCCCGTCCAAGAGACCCAGTACTTC. This gives the protein CASSFPVQETQYF. The full variable domain, in which reference TRBV7-9 and TRBJ2-5 provide the parts outside the CDR3, is DTGVSQNPRHKITKRGQNVTFRCDPISEHNRLYWYRQTLGQGPEFLTYFQNEAQLEKSRLLSDRFSAERPKGSFSTLEIQRTEQGDSAMYLCASSFPVQETQYFGPGTRLLVL.

The chain combines TRBV15 with TRBJ2-3, with 7 bases that match TRBD2. The germline V gene has CDR1 LNHNV and CDR2 YYDKDF (reference sequence). Trimming at V came to 1 base and at J to 0 bases, leaving 4 bases not matched to a gene. This CDR3 contains 16 residues. CDR3 protein: CATSRASGASTDTQYF. CDR3 DNA: TGTGCCACCAGCAGAGCAAGCGGGGCTAGCACAGATACGCAGTATTTT.

This clone has a single count. The V gene is TRBV7-9, the J gene TRBJ2-3; 9 positions match TRBD1. The CDR3 length is 16 residues. Trimming removed 10 bases from V and 2 bases from J; junction bases left unmatched: 13. In germline, CDR1 is SEHNR, CDR2 FQNEAQ (reference sequence). CDR3 region: CATSLRTGVNTDTQYF. Here the CDR3 DNA reads TGTGCCACCTCCCTTAGGACAGGGGTAAACACAGATACGCAGTATTTT.

The chain joins TRBV28 to TRBJ1-2, with D maybe TRBD1 (6 bases). Germline loops: CDR1 MDHEN, CDR2 SYDVKM. The CDR3 covers 15 residues. Trimming took 7 bases from V and 2 from J, leaving 17 bases between them. The CDR3 DNA sequence: TGTGCCAGCATGTTACCACAGGGCGAAAACTATGGCTACACCTTC. Translation gives CASMLPQGENYGYTF.

The V gene is TRBV2, the J gene TRBJ2-3; possible D gene TRBD2, 6 bases. Per germline, CDR1 SNHLY and CDR2 FYNNEI. V lost 0 bases and J lost 11, with 15 bases in between. The CDR3 consists of 14 residues. CDR3 coding DNA: TGTGCCAGCAGTGAAGCGCTTACTCTCGGGGGGCAGTATTTT. Encoded protein: CASSEALTLGGQYF. The variable domain in full, completed from reference TRBV2 and TRBJ2-3, reads EPEVTQTPSHQVTQMGQEVILRCVPISNHLYFYWYRQILGQKVEFLVSFYNNEISEKSEIFDDQFSVERPDGSNFTLKIRSTKLEDSAMYFCASSEALTLGGQYFGPGTRLTVL.

J is TRBJ2-1 and V is TRBV19; 7 bases map to TRBD1. V lost 1 base and J lost 5; bases outside the gene matches: 8. CDR1 is LNHDA, CDR2 SQIVND, per germline (reference sequence). This CDR3 region has 16 residues. The CDR3 spells CASSIGTGALNNEQFF. Written as DNA, the CDR3 is TGTGCCAGTAGTATAGGAACAGGGGCCCTAAACAATGAGCAGTTCTTC.

This sequence joins TRBV5-8 and TRBJ1-5; D remains unclear. V lost 0 bases and J 14 bases, leaving 15 bases between the germline ends. Germline V CDR1 and CDR2: SGHTS, YDEGEE. CDR3 size: 13 residues. The CDR3 nucleotides are TGTGCCAGCAGCTTGGTCGGGCGGGAAACGAAGCATTTT. It codes for CASSLVGRETKHF.

The sample holds one count of this clone. The chain has TRBV5-6 and TRBJ2-2, with D tentatively TRBD1 (6 bases). The germline V gene has CDR1 SGHDT and CDR2 YYEEEE. The CDR3 has 13 residues. V lost 4 bases and J 6 bases, leaving 10 bases between the germline ends. CDR3 protein: CASSPRGAGELFF. DNA for the CDR3: TGTGCCAGCAGCCCCAGGGGCGCCGGGGAGCTGTTTTTT.

V and J are TRBV28 and TRBJ1-1; 9 bases align to TRBD1. The CDR3 consists of 13 residues. V gave up 10 bases and J gave up 5 bases; unmatched junction bases: 8. Per germline, CDR1 MDHEN and CDR2 SYDVKM. The CDR3 nucleotides read TGTGCCACTACCTGGACAGGGGATACTGAAGCTTTCTTT. Its protein product is CATTWTGDTEAFF.

CDR3 sequence: CASSFGGPGGETQYF. The CDR3 DNA sequence: TGTGCCAGCAGTTTTGGCGGTCCGGGAGGGGAGACCCAGTACTTC. The rearrangement joins TRBV28 to TRBJ2-5, with 8 bases aligning to TRBD2. Germline lookup yields CDR1 MDHEN and CDR2 SYDVKM. There are 15 residues in the CDR3. The ends lost 3 bases at V and 5 bases at J; junction bases unmatched: 8.

This sequence joins TRBV27 and TRBJ1-2; D possibly corresponds to TRBD1 (5 bases). The CDR3 extends over 15 amino acids. Trimming stripped 2 bases from V and 4 bases from J, with 14 bases between. The germline gives CDR1 MNHEY, CDR2 SMNVEV (reference sequence). CDR3 sequence: CASSLNTAGLYGYTF. The CDR3 region has the DNA TGTGCCAGCAGTTTAAATACCGCAGGGCTCTATGGCTACACCTTC.

This chain joins TRBV5-1 and TRBJ1-1, with 8 bases aligning to TRBD1. Losses at the gene ends were 0 bases for V and 8 bases for J; bases not matched to a gene: 6. The CDR3 totals 14 residues. Germline assignment: CDR1 SGHRS and CDR2 YFSETQ. CDR3 in amino acids: CASSLGGTGREAFF. In nucleotides, the CDR3 is TGCGCCAGCAGCTTGGGGGGGACAGGCCGAGAAGCTTTCTTT.

This rearrangement joins TRBV7-9 to TRBJ1-6; TRBD1 agrees at 7 bases. Losses at the gene ends were 0 bases for V and 16 bases for J; bases not matched to a gene: 3. CDR3 size: 12 residues. Germline-derived CDR1 and CDR2 are SEHNR and FQNEAQ (reference sequence). CDR3: CASSLAGGPLHF. In DNA, the CDR3 is TGTGCCAGCAGCTTAGCAGGGGGCCCTCTCCACTTT.

The J gene is TRBJ1-6, the V gene TRBV14; D gene uncertain. The V end lost 3 bases, the J end lost 7 bases, and 13 bases lay between the germline ends. Looked up from germline, CDR1 is SGHDN and CDR2 is FVKESK. The CDR3 covers 15 residues. This CDR3 reads CASSQTGVSNSPLHF. The CDR3 nucleotides read TGTGCCAGCAGCCAGACTGGAGTATCGAATTCACCCCTCCACTTT.

The V call is TRBV7-8, the J call TRBJ2-1, with TRBD2 identical over 10 bases. The CDR3 contains 16 residues. Germline assignment: CDR1 SGHVS and CDR2 FQNEAQ. The ends lost 5 bases at V and 6 bases at J; junction bases unmatched: 10. In nucleotides, the CDR3 is TGTGCCAGCAGCCTTCGTACAGCGGGAGGGACCAATGAGCAGTTCTTC. It yields the protein CASSLRTAGGTNEQFF.

The chain uses TRBV10-3 and TRBJ2-7; 10 bases line up with TRBD2. The germline V gene encodes CDR1 ENHRY and CDR2 SYGVKD. Trimming took 2 bases from V and 6 from J; bases not matched to a gene: 7. This CDR3 is built from 15 residues. The CDR3 region has the DNA TGTGCCATCAGTGAGACGCCTAGCGGGAGCCGCGAGCAGTACTTC. Translation: CAISETPSGSREQYF.

This rearrangement joins TRBV18 to TRBJ2-5; D is unclear. The germline V gene encodes CDR1 KGHSH and CDR2 LQKENI. This CDR3 region has 11 residues. V was clipped by 5 bases and J by 3 bases, with 4 bases between them. The CDR3 reads CASSSEETQYF. The CDR3 coding sequence is TGTGCCAGCTCATCCGAAGAGACCCAGTACTTC.

This chain links TRBV29-1 with TRBJ1-2, with TRBD1 identical over 7 bases. Looked up from germline, CDR1 is SQVTM and CDR2 is ANQGSEA. The CDR3 has 16 residues. Trimming at V came to 3 bases and at J to 6 bases, leaving 16 bases not matched to a gene. The CDR3 protein is CSVDSNTQGVGNGYTF. The CDR3 nucleotides read TGCAGCGTTGACTCCAACACCCAGGGGGTCGGGAATGGCTACACCTTC.

The chain couples TRBV19 to TRBJ1-1, with TRBD1 matching 7 bases. J lost 5 bases, V lost 4 bases, and 7 bases had no gene match. This CDR3 spans 14 amino acids. In germline, CDR1 is LNHDA, CDR2 SQIVND (reference sequence). The CDR3 loop reads CASSTIGGKTEAFF. The CDR3 region has the DNA TGTGCCAGTAGTACAATAGGGGGCAAGACTGAAGCTTTCTTT.

The CDR3 DNA is TGTGCCAGCAGTTTAGCGGGGCAACAGAGGGAAGCTTTCTTT. This sequence encodes CASSLAGQQREAFF. This chain uses TRBV6-5 with TRBJ1-1, with a tentative D call TRBD1 (5 bases). The germline gives CDR1 MNHEY, CDR2 SVGAGI. CDR3 length: 14 amino acids. V gave up 4 bases and J gave up 8 bases, with 17 bases separating them.

The rearrangement joins TRBV1 to TRBJ2-1; TRBD2, the table's D call, lacks a check against the DNA. TRBV1 is given as a pseudogene. This CDR3 is built from 14 residues. The DNA for the CDR3 is TGCACCAGCAGCCTCGGACTACGATACAATGAGCAGTTCTTC. It yields the protein CTSSLGLRYNEQFF.

The rearrangement uses TRBV15 and TRBJ2-7, with 11 bases fitting TRBD2. Germline CDR1 is LNHNV and CDR2 is YYDKDF (reference sequence). The CDR3 has 16 residues. V shed 0 bases and J 7 bases; nucleotides not matched to a gene: 8. The CDR3 loop reads CATSRDPTSGSGEQYF. The CDR3 region has the DNA TGTGCCACCAGCAGAGATCCTACTAGCGGGAGTGGTGAGCAGTACTTC.

The chain couples TRBV2 to TRBJ1-4; 7 bases are shared with TRBD1. The trim removed 7 bases at V and 5 bases at J, leaving 1 base unmatched. The germline CDR1 and CDR2 sequences are SNHLY and FYNNEI. This CDR3 has 12 residues. The CDR3 region is CASNRGNEKLFF. CDR3 DNA: TGTGCCAGCAACAGGGGAAATGAAAAACTGTTTTTT.

The chain employs TRBV4-2 and TRBJ2-1; TRBD2 is a possible D gene (5 bases). V was trimmed by 2 bases and J by 5 bases, leaving 10 bases between them. The germline V gene encodes CDR1 LGHNA and CDR2 YNFKEQ. There are 14 residues in the CDR3. The CDR3 region is CASSQQLGNNEQFF. In nucleotides, the CDR3 is TGTGCCAGCAGCCAACAACTAGGAAACAATGAGCAGTTCTTC.

The chain joins TRBV18 to TRBJ1-2; D is unclear. The CDR3 contains 14 residues. Germline V lookup: CDR1 KGHSH, CDR2 LQKENI. Between the trimmed V and J ends, which lost 4 bases and 0 bases, there was a span of 9 bases. The CDR3, as DNA: TGTGCCAGCTCACTTGGGAGTACTAACTATGGCTACACCTTC. Protein: CASSLGSTNYGYTF.

V usage is TRBV29-1 and J usage is TRBJ2-1; D might be TRBD2 (6 bases). The CDR3 sequence is 18 residues long. Germline V gene lookup returns CDR1 SQVTM and CDR2 ANQGSEA. Trimming pared 8 bases from V and 2 bases from J, leaving 28 bases between. Here the CDR3 DNA reads TGCAGCACGTTTGGGGGGTTCGGGTTTCAGGCCACCTACAATGAGCAGTTCTTC. Encoded protein: CSTFGGFGFQATYNEQFF.